The present T cell receptor (beta chain) was sequenced within a study of CD8 T cells in ankylosing spondylitis. This clonotype was counted many times. The antigen remains unidentified. Findings and limits, study-wide: A TCR beta motif of eight or nine highly homologous variants seemed to mark ankylosing spondylitis blood. From matched ankylosing spondylitis synovial fluid, disease-linked clones were reportedly recovered at significantly enriched levels.

V lost 5 bases, J lost 2 bases, and 4 bases stayed unmatched. CDR1 SGHTA and CDR2 FQGNSA come from the germline V gene. CDR3 size: 15 residues. Construction of TCR beta libraries was performed using quantitative 5'-RACE with molecular barcodes. TCRdb recomputed calls from the 5' RACE reads with MiXCR, one row per CDR3 protein. The sample comprises more than 400,000 distinct CDR3 sequences, 5.3% of which are singletons, and 3.5% rests with the top ten. What was sequenced was blood, either unsorted or a sorted T cell fraction (not recorded which). The V gene is TRBV7-2, the J gene TRBJ1-5; 9 bases align to TRBD1. This TCR was recovered from a male donor with ankylosing spondylitis. DNA of the CDR3: TGTGCCAGCAGCGTACAGGGGGCGGGCAATCAGCCCCAGCATTTT. Protein product: CASSVQGAGNQPQHF.